This T cell receptor beta chain is from a study of shared clonotypes between healthy human individuals. Study summary: Every donor yielded three CD4 naive, three CD4 memory, two CD8 naive and one CD8 memory plate. Regarding the study as a whole: Even with large depth, rarefaction showed that sorted-subset sequencing was incomplete. With four donors compared, roughly 4.9% of naive CD4 clonotypes were shared.

In regard to this clone: The target antigen is unknown.

Germline values: CDR1 GTSNPN, CDR2 SVGIG (reference sequence). Trimming stripped 0 bases from V and 5 bases from J, with 22 bases between. The CDR3 contains 17 residues. TCRdb keeps only in-frame clones here, not all; method: immunoSEQ multiplex PCR. The table includes hundreds of thousands of clones, about 97% detected once. The sequencing input was naive CD4+ T cells sorted from blood. Subset defined: CD45RA+ positively selected. This chain connects TRBV30 to TRBJ2-5; either TRBD1 or TRBD2 may fit D (5 bases each). This TCR was recovered from a woman aged 25 to 39 in good health. The CDR3 DNA is TGTGCCTGGAGTGTGGCCGATCGTGGGGGACGGCTCGAGACCCAGTACTTC. Protein sequence: CAWSVADRGGRLETQYF.